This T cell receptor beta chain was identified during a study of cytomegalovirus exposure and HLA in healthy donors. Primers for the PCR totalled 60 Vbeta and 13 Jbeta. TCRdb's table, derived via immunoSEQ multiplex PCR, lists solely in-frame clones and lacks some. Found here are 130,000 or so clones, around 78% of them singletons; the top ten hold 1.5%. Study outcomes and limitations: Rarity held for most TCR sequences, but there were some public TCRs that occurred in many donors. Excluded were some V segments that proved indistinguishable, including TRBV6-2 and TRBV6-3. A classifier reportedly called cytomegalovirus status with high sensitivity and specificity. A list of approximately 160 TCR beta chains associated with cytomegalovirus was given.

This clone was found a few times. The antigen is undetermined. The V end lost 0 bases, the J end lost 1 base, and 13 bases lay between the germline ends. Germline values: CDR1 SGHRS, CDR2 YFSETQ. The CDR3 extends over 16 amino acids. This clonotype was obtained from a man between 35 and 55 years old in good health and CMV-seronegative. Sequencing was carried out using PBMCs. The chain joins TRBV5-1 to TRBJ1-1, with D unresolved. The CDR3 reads CASSLAAGTRNTEAFF. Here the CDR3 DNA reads TGCGCCAGCAGCTTGGCGGCAGGAACGAGGAACACTGAAGCTTTCTTT.